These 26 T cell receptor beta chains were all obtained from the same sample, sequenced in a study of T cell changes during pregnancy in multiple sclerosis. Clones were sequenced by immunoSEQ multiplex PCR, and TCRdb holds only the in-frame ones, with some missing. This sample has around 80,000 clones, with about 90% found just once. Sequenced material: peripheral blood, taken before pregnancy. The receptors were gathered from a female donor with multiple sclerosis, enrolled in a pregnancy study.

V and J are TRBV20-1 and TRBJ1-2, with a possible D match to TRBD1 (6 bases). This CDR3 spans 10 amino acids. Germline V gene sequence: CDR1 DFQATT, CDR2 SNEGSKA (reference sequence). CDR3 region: CRPGGAGYTF. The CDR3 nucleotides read TGCAGGCCCGGGGGGGCAGGCTACACCTTC.

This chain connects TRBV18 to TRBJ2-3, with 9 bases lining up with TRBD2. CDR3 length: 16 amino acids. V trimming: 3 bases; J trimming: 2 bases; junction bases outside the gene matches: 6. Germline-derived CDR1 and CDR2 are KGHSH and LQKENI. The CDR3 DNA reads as TGTGCCAGCTCACCGGGCCTAGCGGGATTCACAGATACGCAGTATTTT. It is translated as CASSPGLAGFTDTQYF.

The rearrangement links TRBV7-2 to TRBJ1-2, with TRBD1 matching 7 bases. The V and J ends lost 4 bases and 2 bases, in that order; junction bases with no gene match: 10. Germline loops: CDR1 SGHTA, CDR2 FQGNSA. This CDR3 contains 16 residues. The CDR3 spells CASSSRPPQGNYGYTF. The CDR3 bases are TGTGCCAGCAGCTCCCGTCCTCCACAGGGGAACTATGGCTACACCTTC.

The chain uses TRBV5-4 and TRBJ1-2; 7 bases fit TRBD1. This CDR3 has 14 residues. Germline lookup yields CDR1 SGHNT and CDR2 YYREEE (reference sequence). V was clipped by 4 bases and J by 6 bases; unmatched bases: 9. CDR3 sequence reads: CASSPDRVLDGYTF. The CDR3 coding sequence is TGTGCCAGCAGCCCCGACAGGGTACTCGATGGCTACACCTTC. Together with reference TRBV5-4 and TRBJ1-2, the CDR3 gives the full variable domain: ETGVTQSPTHLIKTRGQQVTLRCSSQSGHNTVSWYQQALGQGPQFIFQYYREEENGRGNFPPRFSGLQFPNYSSELNVNALELDDSALYLCASSPDRVLDGYTFGSGTRLTVV.

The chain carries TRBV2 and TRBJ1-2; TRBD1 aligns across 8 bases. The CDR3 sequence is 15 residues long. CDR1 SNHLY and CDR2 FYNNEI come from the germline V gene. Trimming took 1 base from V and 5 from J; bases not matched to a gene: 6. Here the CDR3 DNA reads TGTGCCAGCAGTGAAGACAGGGGGGAGGGTTATGGCTACACCTTC. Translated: CASSEDRGEGYGYTF.

The CDR3 DNA sequence: TGTGCCAGCAGCCCGTCCCAGCGGGGAGGGTCAGATACGCAGTATTTT. As protein: CASSPSQRGGSDTQYF. The V call is TRBV7-9, the J call TRBJ2-3; 7 bases are a match to TRBD2. V trimming: 5 bases; J trimming: 4 bases; junction bases outside the gene matches: 12. Germline CDR1 reads SEHNR; CDR2 reads FQNEAQ (reference sequence). This CDR3 has 16 residues.

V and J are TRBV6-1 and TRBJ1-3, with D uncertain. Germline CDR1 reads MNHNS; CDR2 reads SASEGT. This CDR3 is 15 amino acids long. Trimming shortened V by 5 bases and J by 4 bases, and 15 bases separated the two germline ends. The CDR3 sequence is CASSTRMELGNTIYF. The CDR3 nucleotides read TGTGCCAGCAGTACAAGGATGGAGTTGGGAAACACCATATATTTT.

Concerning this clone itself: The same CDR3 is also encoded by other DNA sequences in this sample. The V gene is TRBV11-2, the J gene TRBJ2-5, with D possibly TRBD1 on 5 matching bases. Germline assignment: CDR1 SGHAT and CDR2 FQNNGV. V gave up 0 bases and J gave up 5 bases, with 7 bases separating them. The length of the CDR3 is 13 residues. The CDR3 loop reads CASSLDRAETQYF. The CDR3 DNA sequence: TGTGCCAGCAGCTTAGACAGGGCTGAGACCCAGTACTTC.

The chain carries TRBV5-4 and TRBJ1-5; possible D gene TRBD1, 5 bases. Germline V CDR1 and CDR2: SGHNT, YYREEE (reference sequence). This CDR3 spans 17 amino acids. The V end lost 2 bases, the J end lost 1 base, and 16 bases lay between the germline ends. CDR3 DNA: TGTGCCAGCAGCTTAGGGCCGCCGGGGGGGAGCAATCAGCCCCAGCATTTT. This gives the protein CASSLGPPGGSNQPQHF.

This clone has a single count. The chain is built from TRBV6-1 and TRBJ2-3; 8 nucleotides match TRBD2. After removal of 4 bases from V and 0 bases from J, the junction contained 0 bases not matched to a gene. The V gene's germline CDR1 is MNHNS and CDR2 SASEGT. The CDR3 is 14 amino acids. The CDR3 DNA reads TGTGCCAGCAGTGCGGGGGGGAGCACAGATACGCAGTATTTT. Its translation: CASSAGGSTDTQYF.

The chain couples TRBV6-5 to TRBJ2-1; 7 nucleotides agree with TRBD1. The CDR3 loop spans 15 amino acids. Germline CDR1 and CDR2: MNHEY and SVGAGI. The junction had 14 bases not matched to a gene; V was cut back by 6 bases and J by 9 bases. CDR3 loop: CASSLPGGPQSEQFF. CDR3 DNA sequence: TGTGCCAGCAGCTTGCCAGGGGGTCCCCAATCTGAGCAGTTCTTC.

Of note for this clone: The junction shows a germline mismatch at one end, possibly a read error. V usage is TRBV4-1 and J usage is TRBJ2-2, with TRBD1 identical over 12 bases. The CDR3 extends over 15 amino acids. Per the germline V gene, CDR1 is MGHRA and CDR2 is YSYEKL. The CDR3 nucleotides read TGCGCCAGCAGTCAAGGGACAGGGGGCTTCGGGGAGCTGTTTTTT. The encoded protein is CASSQGTGGFGELFF.

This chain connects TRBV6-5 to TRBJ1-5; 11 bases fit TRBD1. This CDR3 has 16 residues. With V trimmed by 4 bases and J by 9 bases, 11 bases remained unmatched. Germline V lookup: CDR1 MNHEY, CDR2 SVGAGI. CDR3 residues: CASSSRDRGSHSPQHF. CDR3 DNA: TGTGCCAGCAGTTCCCGGGACAGGGGGTCTCATTCGCCCCAGCATTTT.

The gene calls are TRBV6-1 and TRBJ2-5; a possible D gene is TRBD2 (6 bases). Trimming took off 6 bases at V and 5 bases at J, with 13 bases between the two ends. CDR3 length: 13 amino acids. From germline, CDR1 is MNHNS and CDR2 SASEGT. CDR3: CASRTRSGETQYF. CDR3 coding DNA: TGTGCCAGCAGGACTAGGTCGGGCGAGACCCAGTACTTC.

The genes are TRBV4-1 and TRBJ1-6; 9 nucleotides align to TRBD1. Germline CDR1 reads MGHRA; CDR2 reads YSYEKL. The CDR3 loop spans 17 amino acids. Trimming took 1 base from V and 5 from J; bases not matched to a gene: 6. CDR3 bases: TGCGCCAGCAGCCAAGGGGGGGACAGGGTGAATAATTCACCCCTCCACTTT. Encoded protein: CASSQGGDRVNNSPLHF.

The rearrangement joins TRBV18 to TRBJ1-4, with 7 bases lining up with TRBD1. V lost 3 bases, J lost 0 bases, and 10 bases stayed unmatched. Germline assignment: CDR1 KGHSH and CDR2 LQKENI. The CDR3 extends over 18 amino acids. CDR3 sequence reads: CASSPTGSGAATNEKLFF. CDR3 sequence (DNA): TGTGCCAGCTCACCGACAGGGTCTGGGGCAGCAACTAATGAAAAACTGTTTTTT.

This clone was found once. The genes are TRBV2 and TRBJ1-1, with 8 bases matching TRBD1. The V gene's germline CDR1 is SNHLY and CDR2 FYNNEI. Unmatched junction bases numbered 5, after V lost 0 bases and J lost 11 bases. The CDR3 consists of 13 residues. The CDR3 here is CASSEAGQGGAFF. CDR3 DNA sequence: TGTGCCAGCAGTGAAGCCGGACAGGGAGGGGCTTTCTTT.

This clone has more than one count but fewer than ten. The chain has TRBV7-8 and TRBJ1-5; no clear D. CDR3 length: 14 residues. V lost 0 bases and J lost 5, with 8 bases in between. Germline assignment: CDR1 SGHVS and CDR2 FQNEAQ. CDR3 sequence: CASSLARGDQPQHF. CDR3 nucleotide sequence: TGTGCCAGCAGCTTAGCACGAGGAGATCAGCCCCAGCATTTT.

The CDR3 reads CASTPGTANSPLHF. In DNA form, the CDR3 reads TGTGCCAGCACCCCAGGGACAGCAAATTCACCCCTCCACTTT. This chain connects TRBV5-4 to TRBJ1-6; 7 positions agree with TRBD1. CDR1 and CDR2 from the germline V gene are SGHNT and YYREEE (reference sequence). The CDR3 has 14 residues. J was trimmed by 7 bases and V by 6 bases; bases with no gene match: 7.

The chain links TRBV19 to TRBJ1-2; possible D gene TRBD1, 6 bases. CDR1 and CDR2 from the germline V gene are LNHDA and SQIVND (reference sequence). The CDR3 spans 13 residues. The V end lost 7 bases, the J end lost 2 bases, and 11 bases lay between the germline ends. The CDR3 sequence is CASTPGTNYGYTF. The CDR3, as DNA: TGTGCCAGTACCCCCGGGACAAACTATGGCTACACCTTC.

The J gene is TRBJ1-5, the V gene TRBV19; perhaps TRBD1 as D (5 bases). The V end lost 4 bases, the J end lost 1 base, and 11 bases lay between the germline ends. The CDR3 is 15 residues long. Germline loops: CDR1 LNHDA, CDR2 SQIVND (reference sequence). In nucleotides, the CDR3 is TGTGCCAGTAGTACTGGAGGGGTGAGCAATCAGCCCCAGCATTTT. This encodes CASSTGGVSNQPQHF.

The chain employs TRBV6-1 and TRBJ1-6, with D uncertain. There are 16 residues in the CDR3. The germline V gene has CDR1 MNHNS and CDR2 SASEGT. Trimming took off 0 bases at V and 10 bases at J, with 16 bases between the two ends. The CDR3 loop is CASSEAPTVGGSPLHF. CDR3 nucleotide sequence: TGTGCCAGCAGTGAAGCGCCGACCGTTGGAGGGTCACCCCTCCACTTT.

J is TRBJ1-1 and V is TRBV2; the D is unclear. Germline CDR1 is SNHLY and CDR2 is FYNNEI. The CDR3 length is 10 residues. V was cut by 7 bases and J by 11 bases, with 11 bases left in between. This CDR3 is CASTSSGAFF. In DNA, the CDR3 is TGTGCCAGCACAAGTTCGGGGGCTTTCTTT.

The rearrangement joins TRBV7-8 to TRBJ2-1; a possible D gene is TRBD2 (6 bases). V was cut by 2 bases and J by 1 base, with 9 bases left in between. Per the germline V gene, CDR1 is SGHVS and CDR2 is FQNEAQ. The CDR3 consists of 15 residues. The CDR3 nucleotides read TGTGCCAGCAGCTTAAACGGGGGTTCCTACAATGAGCAGTTCTTC. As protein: CASSLNGGSYNEQFF.

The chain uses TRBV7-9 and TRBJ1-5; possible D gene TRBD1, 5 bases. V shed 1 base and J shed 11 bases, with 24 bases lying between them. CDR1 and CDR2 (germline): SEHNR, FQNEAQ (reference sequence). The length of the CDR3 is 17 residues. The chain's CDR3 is CASSLVSWGDPREAQHF. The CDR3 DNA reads TGTGCCAGCAGCTTAGTCTCGTGGGGGGACCCTCGTGAAGCCCAGCATTTT.

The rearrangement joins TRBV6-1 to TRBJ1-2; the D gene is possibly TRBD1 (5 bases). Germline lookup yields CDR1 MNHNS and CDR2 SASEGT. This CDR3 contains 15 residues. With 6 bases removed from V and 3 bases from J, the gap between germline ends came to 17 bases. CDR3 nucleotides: TGTGCCAGCAGGATCCCTCCGGACACCTACTATGGCTACACCTTC. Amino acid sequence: CASRIPPDTYYGYTF.